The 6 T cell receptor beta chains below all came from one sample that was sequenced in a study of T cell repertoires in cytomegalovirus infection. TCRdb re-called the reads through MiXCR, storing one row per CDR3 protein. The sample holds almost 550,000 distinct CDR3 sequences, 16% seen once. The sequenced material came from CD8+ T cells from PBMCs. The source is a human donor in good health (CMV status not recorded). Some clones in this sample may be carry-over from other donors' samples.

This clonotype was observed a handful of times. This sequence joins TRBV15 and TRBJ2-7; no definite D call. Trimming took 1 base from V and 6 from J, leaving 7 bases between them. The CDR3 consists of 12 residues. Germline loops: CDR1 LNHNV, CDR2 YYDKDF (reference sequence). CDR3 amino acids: CATSRGDGEQYF. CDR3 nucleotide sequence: TGTGCCACCAGCAGAGGCGATGGCGAGCAGTACTTC.

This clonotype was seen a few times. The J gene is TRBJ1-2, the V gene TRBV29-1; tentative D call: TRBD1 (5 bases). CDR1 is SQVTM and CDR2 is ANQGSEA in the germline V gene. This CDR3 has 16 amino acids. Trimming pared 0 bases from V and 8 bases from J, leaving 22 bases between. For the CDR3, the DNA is TGCAGCGTTGAAGACCTCGATACAGGAATACCAGCAGGCTACACCTTC. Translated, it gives CSVEDLDTGIPAGYTF.

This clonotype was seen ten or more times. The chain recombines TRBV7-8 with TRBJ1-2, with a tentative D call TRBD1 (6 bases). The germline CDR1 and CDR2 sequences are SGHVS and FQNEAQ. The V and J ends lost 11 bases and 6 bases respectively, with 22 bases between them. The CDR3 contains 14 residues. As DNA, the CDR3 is TGTGCCTATAAGGGGGGTAAGGGGACTAATGGCTACACCTTC. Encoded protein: CAYKGGKGTNGYTF.

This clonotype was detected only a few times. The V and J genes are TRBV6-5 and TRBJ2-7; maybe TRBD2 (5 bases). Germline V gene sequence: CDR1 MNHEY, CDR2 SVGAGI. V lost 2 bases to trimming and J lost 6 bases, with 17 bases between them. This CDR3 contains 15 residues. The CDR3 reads CASSYEGGRAGEQYF. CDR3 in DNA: TGTGCCAGCAGTTACGAAGGAGGACGGGCCGGCGAGCAGTACTTC.

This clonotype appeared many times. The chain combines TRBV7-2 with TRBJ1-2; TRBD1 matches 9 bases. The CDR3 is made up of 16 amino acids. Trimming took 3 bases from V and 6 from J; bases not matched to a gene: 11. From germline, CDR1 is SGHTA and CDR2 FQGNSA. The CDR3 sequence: CASSFRDRVRLDGYTF. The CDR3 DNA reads TGTGCCAGCAGCTTCCGGGACAGGGTTAGATTGGATGGCTACACCTTC. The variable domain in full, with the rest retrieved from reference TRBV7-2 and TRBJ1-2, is GAGVSQSPSNKVTEKGKDVELRCDPISGHTALYWYRQSLGQGLEFLIYFQGNSAPDKSGLPSDRFSAERTGGSVSTLTIQRTQQEDSAVYLCASSFRDRVRLDGYTFGSGTRLTVV.

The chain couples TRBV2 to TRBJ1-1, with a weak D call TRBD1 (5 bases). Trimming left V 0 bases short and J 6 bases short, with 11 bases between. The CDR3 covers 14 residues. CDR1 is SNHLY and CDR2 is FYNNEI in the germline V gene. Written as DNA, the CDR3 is TGTGCCAGCAGTGAAGCGGGAGGGGTTGCTGAAGCTTTCTTT. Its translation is CASSEAGGVAEAFF.